The 17 T cell receptor beta chains below all came from one sample that was sequenced in a study of breast tumors, draining lymph nodes, adjacent tissues. Axillary draining lymph nodes of breast cancer patients supplied the node samples. MiXCR, run by TCRdb on the multiplex PCR reads, gives a single entry per CDR3 protein. The sample shows over 130,000 distinct CDR3 sequences, around a third of them seen only once. Sequencing was done on a sample of axillary lymph node tissue. The source of these receptors is a female donor with breast cancer. Some clones in this sample may be carry-over from other donors' samples.

This clonotype was observed at least ten times. V gene TRBV19 combines with J gene TRBJ1-4; D possibly corresponds to TRBD1 (5 bases). The CDR3 length is 15 residues. Trimming pared 4 bases from V and 8 bases from J, leaving 17 bases between. CDR1 LNHDA and CDR2 SQIVND come from the germline V gene (reference sequence). CDR3 DNA: TGTGCCAGTAGTAGCCGCGACAGACTAAACGAAAAACTGTTTTTT. This codes for CASSSRDRLNEKLFF.

This clonotype was seen ten or more times. This rearrangement joins TRBV5-1 to TRBJ2-3, with TRBD2 identical over 8 bases. CDR1 is SGHRS and CDR2 is YFSETQ in the germline V gene. The CDR3 runs 16 residues. With 4 bases clipped from V and 1 base from J, the junction kept 8 bases outside the gene matches. CDR3: CASSVHSGVGTDTQYF. The DNA for the CDR3 is TGCGCCAGCAGCGTTCATAGCGGGGTGGGCACAGATACGCAGTATTTT. Filled out from reference TRBV5-1 and TRBJ2-3, the complete variable domain reads KAGVTQTPRYLIKTRGQQVTLSCSPISGHRSVSWYQQTPGQGLQFLFEYFSETQRNKGNFPGRFSGRQFSNSRSEMNVSTLELGDSALYLCASSVHSGVGTDTQYFGPGTRLTVL.

There are many counts of this clonotype. This chain uses TRBV5-6 with TRBJ1-3, with 7 bases aligning to TRBD1. Germline values: CDR1 SGHDT, CDR2 YYEEEE. The V gene end was trimmed by 1 base and the J gene end by 4 bases; junction bases not matched to a gene: 5. CDR3 length: 15 amino acids. CDR3 residues: CASSLSGTDGNTIYF. The CDR3 bases are TGTGCCAGCAGCTTGAGTGGGACAGACGGAAACACCATATATTTT. The full variable domain, with the rest looked up from reference TRBV5-6 and TRBJ1-3, is DAGVTQSPTHLIKTRGQQVTLRCSPKSGHDTVSWYQQALGQGPQFIFQYYEEEERQRGNFPDRFSGHQFPNYSSELNVNALLLGDSALYLCASSLSGTDGNTIYFGEGSWLTVV.

This clonotype was recorded only once. This rearrangement joins TRBV10-3 to TRBJ2-1; D might be TRBD2 (6 bases). CDR3 length: 13 residues. Trimming left V 8 bases short and J 3 bases short, with 11 bases between. Germline CDR1 ENHRY, CDR2 SYGVKD. The CDR3 DNA sequence: TGTGCCATCGGGGGGTCCGTCTACAATGAGCAGTTCTTC. It translates to CAIGGSVYNEQFF.

This clonotype was observed many times. The rearrangement links TRBV18 to TRBJ2-5; D is undetermined. Trimming took 0 bases from V and 5 from J, leaving 7 bases between them. CDR1 is KGHSH and CDR2 is LQKENI in the germline V gene. The CDR3 consists of 13 residues. The CDR3 protein is CASSPPIVETQYF. In DNA, the CDR3 is TGTGCCAGCTCACCACCAATTGTGGAGACCCAGTACTTC. The full variable domain, in which reference TRBV18 and TRBJ2-5 provide the parts outside the CDR3, is NAGVMQNPRHLVRRRGQEARLRCSPMKGHSHVYWYRQLPEEGLKFMVYLQKENIIDESGMPKERFSAEFPKEGPSILRIQQVVRGDSAAYFCASSPPIVETQYFGPGTRLLVL.

Concerning this clonotype itself: As the CDR3 is not closed by the conserved phenylalanine or tryptophan, this likely results from a read error. Because the CDR3's place on the DNA is in doubt, the DNA is left out and the CDR3 is given as listed by TCRdb. The V gene is TRBV7-9, the J gene TRBJ2-3; the table names TRBD1, a call not compared with the DNA. The CDR3 is 14 amino acids long, termini counted. Germline CDR1 is SEHNR and CDR2 is FQNEAQ (reference sequence). The CDR3 here is CASSSGFSTDTRYL.

This clonotype showed up many times. The rearrangement uses TRBV24-1 and TRBJ1-5; 7 bases fit TRBD1. Germline CDR1 KGHDR, CDR2 SFDVKD. This CDR3 is built from 13 residues. With 5 bases clipped from V and 4 bases from J, the junction kept 1 base outside the gene matches. The CDR3 DNA sequence: TGTGCCACCAGTGTGGGACAGAATCAGCCCCAGCATTTT. Translated, it gives CATSVGQNQPQHF.

Details on this clonotype: A much larger clone lies a single base off, so this may be a read error. The CDR3 nucleotides are TGTGCCAGCAGCCCCTCGACTAGCGGGGAAAGCACAGATCCGCAGTATTTT. It is translated as CASSPSTSGESTDPQYF. V and J are TRBV7-9 and TRBJ2-3; 11 bases match TRBD2. Germline-derived CDR1 and CDR2 are SEHNR and FQNEAQ (reference sequence). The CDR3 runs to 17 residues.

Concerning this clonotype itself: It is likely a read error, because the conserved phenylalanine at the end of the CDR3 is missing. The chain couples TRBV7-2 to TRBJ1-6; TRBD1 might be the D (6 bases). The CDR3 spans 15 residues. V dropped 5 bases and J dropped 7 bases, with 15 bases sitting between them. The germline V gene has CDR1 SGHTA and CDR2 FQGNSA. The CDR3 DNA reads as TGTGCCAGCAGCGAGGGGGTAGTGGGGAATTCACCCCTCCACTCT. Protein sequence: CASSEGVVGNSPLHS.

This clonotype was detected ten times or more. Here the CDR3 omits its conserved ending phenylalanine or tryptophan, so a read error is the likely source. V gene TRBV4-1 combines with J gene TRBJ1-2; TRBD1 agrees at 8 bases. V was clipped by 1 base and J by 8 bases; unmatched bases: 15. CDR3 length: 17 amino acids. From germline, CDR1 is MGHRA and CDR2 YSYEKL. For the CDR3, the DNA is TGCGCCAGCAGCCAAGTTGCTTTGGTAGGACAGGGCGGCGGCTACACCGTC. This codes for CASSQVALVGQGGGYTV.

This clonotype was counted many times. This rearrangement joins TRBV7-2 to TRBJ2-7, with 9 positions matching TRBD1. V was clipped by 1 base and J by 5 bases; unmatched bases: 3. In germline, CDR1 is SGHTA, CDR2 FQGNSA. This CDR3 is built from 14 residues. CDR3 in amino acids: CASSLDRGRDEQYV. CDR3 DNA: TGTGCCAGCAGCTTAGACAGGGGGCGGGACGAGCAGTACGTC.

This chain connects TRBV20-1 to TRBJ1-2; the match to TRBD1 covers 10 bases. V dropped 1 base and J dropped 5; count of bases not matched to a gene: 7. The CDR3 totals 15 residues. Germline V CDR1 and CDR2: DFQATT, SNEGSKA (reference sequence). DNA for the CDR3: TGCAGTGCTAGAGCGCTAGGGACAGGGGATTATGGCTACACCTTC. Translated: CSARALGTGDYGYTF.

This clonotype was observed a single time. CDR3 sequence reads: CASSQAGGSYGRTF. The CDR3 DNA reads TGTGCCAGCAGCCAAGCCGGGGGCAGCTATGGCCGCACCTTC. The chain recombines TRBV4-2 with TRBJ1-2; a possible D gene is TRBD1 (6 bases). With 1 base removed from V and 13 bases from J, the gap between germline ends came to 19 bases. This CDR3 contains 14 residues. The V gene's germline CDR1 is LGHNA and CDR2 YNFKEQ.

The chain joins TRBV20-1 to TRBJ1-5, with 8 bases identical to TRBD1. The CDR3 is 14 amino acids. CDR1 is DFQATT, CDR2 SNEGSKA, per germline (reference sequence). CDR3 sequence reads: CSPTGVGCNQPQHF. The CDR3 DNA reads as TGCAGCCCGACAGGGGTAGGCTGCAATCAGCCCCAGCATTTT.

The sample holds a few counts of this clonotype. Just one base apart from a much larger clone, this may be a read error. This chain uses TRBV20-1 with TRBJ2-1, with 8 bases that match TRBD2. The CDR3 runs 15 residues. Per the germline V gene, CDR1 is DFQATT and CDR2 is SNEGSKA (reference sequence). This CDR3 reads CSASGGASSSNEQFF. The DNA for the CDR3 is TGCAGTGCTAGCGGGGGGGCCAGCTCCTCCAATGAGCAGTTCTTC.

Note on this clonotype: An end of the junction differs from the germline gene, which may be a read error. The chain employs TRBV7-9 and TRBJ1-4, with 12 bases fitting TRBD1. Germline CDR1 SEHNR, CDR2 FQNEAQ (reference sequence). The CDR3 extends over 17 amino acids. The CDR3: CVSSTRDRGQTNEKLFF. CDR3 DNA: TGTGTCAGCAGCACTCGGGACAGGGGGCAGACTAATGAAAAACTGTTTTTT.

This clonotype came up many times. V and J are TRBV4-1 and TRBJ2-5; 13 bases fit TRBD2. Germline CDR1 and CDR2: MGHRA and YSYEKL. The J segment lost 2 bases and the V segment lost 5 bases, leaving 5 bases of the junction unmatched. The CDR3 loop spans 16 amino acids. CDR3 in DNA: TGCGCCAGCAGCGAACAGGGACTAGCGGGGCAAGAGACCCAGTACTTC. It specifies CASSEQGLAGQETQYF.